The present T cell receptor (beta chain) was sequenced within a study of cytomegalovirus exposure and HLA in healthy donors (dated by TCRdb to about 2017). As for the study more broadly: According to an earlier analysis of around 600 of the donors, roughly 180 million T cells yielded 90 million to 130 million unique TCR beta sequences and 276 Gb of sequence data. Roughly 300 gigabases of sequencing data and 70 million to 100 million unique TCR sequences were included in an early release covering around 600 HLA-typed donors. Among the approximately 430 genotyped donors, approximately 82% belonged to the genetic ancestry cluster associated with self-reported Caucasian donors. The study aimed to test whether cataloging public T cell receptors could reveal signatures of past pathogen exposure. The T cell repertoires of 666 subjects were profiled by immunosequencing and related to cytomegalovirus serostatus. In addition to the first cohort of approximately 650 subjects, a separate validation cohort of around 110 different subjects was used. The study combined high-throughput TCR immunosequencing, statistical association of individual TCRs with disease status, and machine learning to predict cytomegalovirus infection status. In a later analysis, previously published TCR beta repertoires from about 640 donors were re-analyzed and high-resolution HLA genotyping was added so that TCR occurrence patterns could be studied. Rather than drawing on any new phenotypic data, the later analysis identified candidate immune exposures from TCR beta sequences and the way those sequences occurred across donors. To decide whether each TCR beta V gene segment behaved as functional or pseudogenic, an earlier analysis of some 600 of the donors relied on high-throughput TCR beta sequencing. Alongside the repertoire data, information on donor age, sex, ethnicity and CMV serostatus was compiled. In a later genetic analysis, genome-wide SNP genotypes for 398 of the 666 donors were used, and that subset was treated as a discovery cohort. All discovery cohort repertoires had been generated on a single sequencing platform. HLA typing covered class I and class II loci at four-digit resolution. Typing coverage varied by locus: roughly 620-640 donors for A, B, C, DRB1 and DQB1; more than 500 for DQA1; around 610 for DPA1; more than 450 for DPB1. Several DR-DQ haplotypes were handled as single units for association and clustering because linkage in the cohort was strong. On average, roughly 240,000 unique TCR beta nucleotide sequences were sequenced per donor among about 400 genotyped donors of the cohort, with around 19% of those sequences being non-productive.

CDR1 SGDLS and CDR2 YYNGEE were looked up in the germline V gene. Measured from the cysteine to the phenylalanine, the CDR3 is 15 residues long. Only the CDR3 part of the read is kept: 45 bases, read in frame from the first base. From V the trimming removes 2 bases and from J it removes 0 bases, while the gene matches leave 2 bases of the junction unaccounted for. Summary of the overall study and its limitations: According to the authors, the approach could potentially be generalized to other disease states and immunological phenotypes. A further reported finding was that TCR beta sequences accurately predicted the HLA-A and HLA-B alleles for most subjects in the first cohort. The sequencing pipeline was judged likely to have produced a cluster of highly shared sequence variants as a technical artifact. Several of the top co-occurrence clusters appeared to be linked to parvovirus B19, influenza, CMV and Epstein-Barr virus, according to a later analysis. An association between a missense DCLRE1C variant and V-gene and J-gene trimming of TCR beta chains was found in a later genetic analysis and replicated in an independent cohort. In the study, some 180 TCR beta chains were listed as associated with cytomegalovirus. At a false discovery rate of 0.05, a later analysis linked about 17,000 TCR beta sequences to specific HLA alleles. In a later genetic analysis, fewer N-insertions in productive TCRs were reported among donors in an Asian-associated ancestry cluster than the 666-donor mean. In a later analysis, HLA-associated TCR beta chains showed more clonal expansion and lower generation probabilities than non-associated chains that were equally common. Most CMV-associated TCR beta chains appeared to be HLA-restricted in a later analysis, and the HLA associations seemed to be driven largely by CMV exposure. HLA typing was unavailable for some donors at each locus, so association tests used only the typed subset. In an earlier analysis of about 550 of the donors, most TCR beta V segments were observed in productive rearrangements about 90% or about 30% of the time, broadly matching IMGT annotations. Assigning TCR associations to individual alleles was difficult when HLA alleles, especially DR and DQ, strongly co-occurred. Three of the identified cytomegalovirus-associated TCR beta chains were confirmed in vitro to be specific for cytomegalovirus antigens. Correlated functional status among segregating V segments might be attributable to linkage disequilibrium, but an unknown experimental factor could not be ruled out. According to a later analysis, TCR association rates differed among HLA loci, with DRB1 alleles showing the most associated TCRs and HLA-C alleles showing the fewest. Sequencing depth was assumed to be roughly uniform across donors in the presence/absence analyses, though that assumption may not hold. CMV serostatus was the only immune exposure information available for the cohort. The 87-base-pair reads could not distinguish some IMGT-functional V segments, including TRBV6-2 and TRBV6-3, so those segments were excluded. Only TCR beta chains were sequenced in this cohort, and the absence of alpha or paired-chain data limited detectable features. The classifier was reported to diagnose cytomegalovirus status with high specificity and sensitivity in both the original cohort and the validation cohort. Because counts were too low, around 17 rarely observed V segments, including chromosome 9 orphons, were left out of the earlier analysis of a few hundred of the donors. Most TCR sequences were seen in very few donors, while some public TCRs were found in many individuals.

To note about this clone: No cognate antigen has been identified for it. No base quality information exists; no much larger clone differs at one position.

The library was prepared using the immunoSEQ multiplex PCR assay. For the multiplex PCR, a mixture combining 60 forward primers for TCR Vbeta segments and 13 reverse primers for TCR Jbeta segments was used. The CDR3 region of rearranged TCR beta genes was amplified from genomic DNA with a multiplex PCR assay. Amplified TCR beta libraries were sequenced as 87-base-pair reads on the Illumina HiSeq System. The source study handled its data this way. In a later analysis, roughly 80 million unique TCR beta chains were counted across the 650 to 750 repertoires, and roughly 10 million of these chains were shared by at least two donors. Raw reads were error-corrected and collapsed into unique sequences with a nearest-neighbor algorithm that merged closely related sequences to remove PCR and sequencing errors. To assign V, D and J gene segments, CDR3 sequences were aligned to IMGT reference sequences. For a sequence to be retained, a match of at least six nucleotides to both a V gene segment and a J gene segment was required. Rearrangements were classified as productive when the CDR3 lacked stop codons and remained in frame with V and J, and all other rearrangements were classified as non-productive. Following IMGT convention, CDR3 was defined as the stretch from the second conserved V-encoded cysteine up to the conserved J-encoded phenylalanine. The earlier analysis of 500 to 650 of the donors excluded any sequence lacking an unambiguous match to a single V gene segment. An earlier analysis of just under 600 of the donors called V segments functional above 56.7% productive rearrangements and segregating when the between-donor standard deviation exceeded 5%. To diagnose cytomegalovirus status from the catalog of TCR beta chain sequences, a statistical classification framework was built. In a later analysis, V and J genes were assigned by comparing TCR nucleotide sequences against IMGT/GENE-DB human TR gene sequences. The TCRdist pipeline was used in a later analysis to assign CDR3 sequences and most-parsimonious VDJ recombination scenarios. In a later analysis, every TCR beta chain was defined by the combination of its CDR3 amino acid sequence and its V-gene family, and reads without a unique V-gene family were dropped. In a later analysis, around 600 highly shared, low-generation-probability nucleotide sequences were removed to address suspected cross-contamination and a sequencing artifact. For each public chain, a later analysis derived a clonal expansion index from normalized ranks of inferred template counts within each repertoire. In a later analysis, generation probabilities were computed with a VDJ recombination model fitted to out-of-frame rearrangements, and the resulting probabilities were checked against IGoR. In a later analysis, TCR-TCR, TCR-HLA and TCR-CMV co-occurrence was scored with hypergeometric tests, and a repertoire-size bias correction was applied to TCR pairs. False discovery rates were estimated in a later analysis by permuting HLA or CMV assignments 20 times. In a later analysis, co-occurring TCRs were grouped using DBSCAN, with TCRdist sequence similarity added in when clustering inside HLA-allele-positive subsets. Co-occurrence clustering excluded repertoires with fewer than 30,000 or more than 120,000 public chains, plus five with anomalous nucleotide sharing. TCRdb carries this immuneACCESS record with in-frame sequences only. Its versions omit some clonotypes, under half of them owing to an unresolved V gene in the studies checked, with the rest unexplained. V, J and clone size reflect that table, while D and trimming were determined from the DNA. Recorded for this sample are 150,000 to 200,000 clones; 65% to 80% of them occurred a single time. The top ten constitute more than 3% of the sample.

In total, roughly 670 healthy bone marrow donors made up the cohort. At the time of sampling, all cohort members were nominally healthy, though unrecorded immune exposures were likely present. The donor tested CMV seronegative, placing the donor among the roughly 400 seronegative members of the cohort. A peripheral blood sample was collected from each donor, and TCR beta sequencing was performed on peripheral blood mononuclear cells. The Qiagen DNeasy Blood Extraction Kit was used to extract genomic DNA from the blood cell samples. This receptor was identified in a male donor in good health and CMV-seronegative. Sequences were obtained from PBMCs. Recombination connected TRBV9 to TRBJ2-3; 8 junctional bases match TRBD2. The nucleotide sequence is given as TGTGCCAGCAGCGTGGGACTAGGAAGCACAGATACGCAGTATTTT. Its protein product is CASSVGLGSTDTQYF.